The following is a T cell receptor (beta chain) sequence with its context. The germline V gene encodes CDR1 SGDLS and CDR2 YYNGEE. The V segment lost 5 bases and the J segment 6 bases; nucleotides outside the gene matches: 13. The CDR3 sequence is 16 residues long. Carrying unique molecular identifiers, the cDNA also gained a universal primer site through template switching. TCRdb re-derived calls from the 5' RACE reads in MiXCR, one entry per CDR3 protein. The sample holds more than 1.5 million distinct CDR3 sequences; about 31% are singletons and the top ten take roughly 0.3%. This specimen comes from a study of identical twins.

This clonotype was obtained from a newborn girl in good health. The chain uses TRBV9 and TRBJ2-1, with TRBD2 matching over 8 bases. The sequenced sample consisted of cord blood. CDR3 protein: CASRATGLAGTNEQFF. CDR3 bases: TGTGCCAGCAGAGCCACCGGACTAGCAGGAACCAATGAGCAGTTCTTC.